The rows below give T cell receptor beta chains drawn from one sample of a study of blood T cell repertoires in COVID-19. The table came from immunoSEQ multiplex PCR; TCRdb's copy has only in-frame clones and leaves some out. The data show 210,000 or so clones, about 80% seen once. The material sequenced was peripheral blood. The origin of the receptors is a woman aged 80 or older with COVID-19, enrolled during active disease. CDR3s include the opening cysteine and the closing phenylalanine or tryptophan.

>TRBV28|TRBJ1-4|15
CASSRGQGSNEKLFF
>TRBV3-1/TRBV3-2|TRBJ2-2|17
CASRSHPLAGNTGELFF
>TRBV18|TRBJ1-6|15
CASSRSDRGGSPLHF
>TRBV29-1|TRBJ2-1|15
CSVEEVLAQLSEQFF
>TRBV19|TRBJ2-7|13
CASKGRGIHEQYF
>TRBV6-5|TRBJ2-5|16
CASSYSGQGAAETQYF
>TRBV5-1|TRBJ1-1|14
CASSLGVEGAEAFF
>TRBV6-5|TRBJ2-7|15
CASRNRPGQGGEQYF
>TRBV19|TRBJ1-5|16
CASSMKGWTPREPQHF
>TRBV12-3/TRBV12-4|TRBJ1-2|12
CASSLGTAPRTF
>TRBV6-5|TRBJ2-7|15
CASSSDRASSYEQYF
>TRBV6-5|TRBJ2-1|14
CASTRAGDYNEQFF
>TRBV29-1|TRBJ1-4|11
CSARGGEKLFF
>TRBV6-4|TRBJ1-3|16
CASSPRGLDSGNTIYF
>TRBV24-1|TRBJ2-3|16
CATSDRTGSSTDTQYF
>TRBV6-5|TRBJ2-2|15
CASSSRGAGAGELFF
>TRBV7-9|TRBJ1-5|16
CASSLAPGLGSGAQHF
>TRBV6-5|TRBJ1-2|15
CASSSPGTGFYGYAF
>TRBV6-5|TRBJ1-1|13
CASSAGGGAEAFF